This TCR beta chain is drawn from a study of CD8+ T cells in alopecia areata. A note on this clone: Mouse names are used for the genes. The read falls 4 residues short of the CDR3 end, and the missing part is taken from the germline J gene.

CD4, CD8alpha, NKG2D, NKG2ACE and other markers guided sorting of pooled cutaneous lymph node cells. This CDR3 contains 12 residues. Germline V gene sequence: CDR1 NSQYPW, CDR2 LRSPGD (reference sequence). The sequencing template was cDNA reverse transcribed from extracted RNA. The table came from immunoSEQ multiplex PCR; TCRdb's copy has only in-frame clones and leaves some out. The sample was found to contain more than 250,000 clones, and every one recurs. The clonotype was recovered from a C3H/HeJ mouse with alopecia areata. Mouse strain MHC haplotype: H2-k. The sample comprised CD4+ T cells sorted from a lymph node. The genes are TRBV1 and TRBJ2-7, with D hard to call. The sequenced part of the CDR3 DNA is TGCACCTGCAGTGCTCGTAGGGAT. Its protein is CTCSARRD. The complete CDR3 sequence is CTCSARRDEQYF.